This T cell receptor beta chain stems from a study of control samples from healthy donors and cancer patients. The germline V gene encodes CDR1 SGHDN and CDR2 FVKESK. CDR3 size: 16 residues. V lost 4 bases and J 0 bases, leaving 14 bases between the germline ends. Clones were read by immunoSEQ multiplex PCR, and TCRdb kept only the in-frame ones, dropping some. The profile shows approximately 170,000 clones, about 92% of them singletons. This TCR was sampled from a man aged 30-40 years in good health. Sample: blood. This chain links TRBV14 with TRBJ2-3; D is tentatively TRBD1 or TRBD2 (5 bases each). The CDR3 nucleotides are TGTGCCAGCAGCCCATTGGGGACGGTGAGCACAGATACGCAGTATTTT. Translation: CASSPLGTVSTDTQYF.